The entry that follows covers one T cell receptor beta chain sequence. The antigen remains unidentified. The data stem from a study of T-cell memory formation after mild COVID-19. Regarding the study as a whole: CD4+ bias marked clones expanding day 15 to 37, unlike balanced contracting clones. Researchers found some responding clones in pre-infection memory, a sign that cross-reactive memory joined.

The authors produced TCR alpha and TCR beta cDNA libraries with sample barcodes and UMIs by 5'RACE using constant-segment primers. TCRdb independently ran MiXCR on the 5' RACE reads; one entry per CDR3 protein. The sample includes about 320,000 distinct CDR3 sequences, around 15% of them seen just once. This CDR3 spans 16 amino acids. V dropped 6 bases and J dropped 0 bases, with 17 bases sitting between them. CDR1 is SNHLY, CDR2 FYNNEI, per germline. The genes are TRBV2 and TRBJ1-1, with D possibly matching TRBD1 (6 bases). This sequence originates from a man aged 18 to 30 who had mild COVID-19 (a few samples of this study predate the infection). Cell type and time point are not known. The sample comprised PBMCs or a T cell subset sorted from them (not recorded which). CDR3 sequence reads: CASRVQGSGMNTEAFF. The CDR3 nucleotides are TGTGCCAGCAGGGTTCAGGGGTCCGGCATGAACACTGAAGCTTTCTTT.